This T cell receptor beta chain is from a study of T cell repertoires in cytomegalovirus infection. The CDR3 runs to 18 residues. Per the germline V gene, CDR1 is MGHRA and CDR2 is YSYEKL. Losses at the gene ends were 3 bases for V and 2 bases for J; bases not matched to a gene: 10. TCRdb processed the reads anew with MiXCR; each CDR3 protein has one entry. The data hold around 320,000 distinct CDR3 sequences, with 8% to 9.5% observed a single time. The chain uses TRBV4-1 and TRBJ2-3; TRBD2 matches at 11 bases. What was sequenced was PBMCs. The receptor was derived from a human donor in good health (CMV status not recorded). Some clones in this sample may be carry-over from other donors' samples. CDR3 region: CASSQAGTSGLNTDTQYF. The CDR3 DNA sequence: TGCGCCAGCAGCCAGGCCGGGACTAGCGGTCTGAACACAGATACGCAGTATTTT.